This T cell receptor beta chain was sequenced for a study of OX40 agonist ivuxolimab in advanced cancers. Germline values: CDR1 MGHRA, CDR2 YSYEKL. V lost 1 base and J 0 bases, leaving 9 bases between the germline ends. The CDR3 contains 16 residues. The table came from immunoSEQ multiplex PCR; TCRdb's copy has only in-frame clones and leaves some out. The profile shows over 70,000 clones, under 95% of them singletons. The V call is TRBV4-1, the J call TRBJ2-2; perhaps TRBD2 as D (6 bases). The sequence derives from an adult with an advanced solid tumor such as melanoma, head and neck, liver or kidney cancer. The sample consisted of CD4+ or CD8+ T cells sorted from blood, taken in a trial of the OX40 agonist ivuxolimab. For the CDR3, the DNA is TGCGCCAGCAGCCAAGTGGGGGGTCCGAACACCGGGGAGCTGTTTTTT. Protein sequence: CASSQVGGPNTGELFF.